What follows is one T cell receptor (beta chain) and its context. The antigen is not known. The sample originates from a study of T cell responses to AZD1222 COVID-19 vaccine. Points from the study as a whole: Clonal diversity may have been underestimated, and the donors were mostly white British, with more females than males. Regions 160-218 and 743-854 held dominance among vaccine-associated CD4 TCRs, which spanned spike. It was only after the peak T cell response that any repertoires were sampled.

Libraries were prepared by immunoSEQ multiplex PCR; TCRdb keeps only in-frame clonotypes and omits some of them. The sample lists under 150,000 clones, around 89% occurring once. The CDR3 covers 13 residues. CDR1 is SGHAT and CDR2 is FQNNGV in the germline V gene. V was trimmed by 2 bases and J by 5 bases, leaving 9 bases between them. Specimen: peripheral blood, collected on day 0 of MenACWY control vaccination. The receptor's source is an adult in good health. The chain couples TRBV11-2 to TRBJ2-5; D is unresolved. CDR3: CASSLQLEETQYF. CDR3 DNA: TGTGCCAGCAGCTTACAGCTTGAGGAGACCCAGTACTTC.